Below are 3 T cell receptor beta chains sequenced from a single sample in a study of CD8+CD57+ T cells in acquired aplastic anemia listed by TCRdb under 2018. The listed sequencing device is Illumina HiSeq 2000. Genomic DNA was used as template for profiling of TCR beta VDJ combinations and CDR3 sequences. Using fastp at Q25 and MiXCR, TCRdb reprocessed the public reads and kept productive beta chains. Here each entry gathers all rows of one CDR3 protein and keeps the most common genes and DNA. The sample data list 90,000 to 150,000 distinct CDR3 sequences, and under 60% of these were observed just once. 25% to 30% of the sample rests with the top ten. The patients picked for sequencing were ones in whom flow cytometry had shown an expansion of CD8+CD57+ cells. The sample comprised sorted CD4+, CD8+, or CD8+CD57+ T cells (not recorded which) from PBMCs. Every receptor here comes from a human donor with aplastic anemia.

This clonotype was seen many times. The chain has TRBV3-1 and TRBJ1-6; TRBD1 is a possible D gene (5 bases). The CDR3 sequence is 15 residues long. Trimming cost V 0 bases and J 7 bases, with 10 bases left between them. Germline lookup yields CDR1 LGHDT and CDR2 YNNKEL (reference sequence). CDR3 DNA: TGTGCCAGCAGCCAAGACGCAGGGATCAATTCACCCCTCCACTTT. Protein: CASSQDAGINSPLHF.

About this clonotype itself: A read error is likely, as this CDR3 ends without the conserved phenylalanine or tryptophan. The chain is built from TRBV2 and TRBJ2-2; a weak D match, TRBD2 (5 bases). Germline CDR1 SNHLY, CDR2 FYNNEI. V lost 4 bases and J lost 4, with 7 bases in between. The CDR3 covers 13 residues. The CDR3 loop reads CASSATSTGELFS. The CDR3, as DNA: TGTGCCAGCAGTGCTACTAGCACCGGGGAGCTGTTTTCT.

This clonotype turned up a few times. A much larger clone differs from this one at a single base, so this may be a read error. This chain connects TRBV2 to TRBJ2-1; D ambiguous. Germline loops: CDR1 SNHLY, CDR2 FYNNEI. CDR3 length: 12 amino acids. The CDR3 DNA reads TGTGCCAGCAGTTTTCGGGTCAATGGGCAGTTCTTC. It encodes CASSFRVNGQFF.